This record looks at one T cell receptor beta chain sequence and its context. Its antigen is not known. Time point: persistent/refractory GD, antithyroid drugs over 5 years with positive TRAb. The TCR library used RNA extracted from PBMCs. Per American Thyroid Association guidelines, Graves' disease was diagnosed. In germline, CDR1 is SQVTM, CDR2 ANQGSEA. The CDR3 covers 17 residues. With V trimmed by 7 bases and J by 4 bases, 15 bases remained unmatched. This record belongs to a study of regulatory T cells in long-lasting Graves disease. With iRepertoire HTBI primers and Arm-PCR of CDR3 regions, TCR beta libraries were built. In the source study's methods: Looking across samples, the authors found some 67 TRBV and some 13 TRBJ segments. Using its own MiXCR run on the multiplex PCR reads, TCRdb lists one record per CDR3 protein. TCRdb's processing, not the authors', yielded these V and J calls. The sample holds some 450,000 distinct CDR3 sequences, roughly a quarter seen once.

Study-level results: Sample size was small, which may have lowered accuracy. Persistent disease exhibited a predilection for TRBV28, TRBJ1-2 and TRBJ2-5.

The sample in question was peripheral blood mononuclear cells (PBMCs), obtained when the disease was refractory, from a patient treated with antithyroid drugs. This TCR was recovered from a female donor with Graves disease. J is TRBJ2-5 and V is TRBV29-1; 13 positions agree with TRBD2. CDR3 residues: CSGIEGRTSGSSETQYF. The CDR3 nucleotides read TGCAGCGGGATCGAGGGACGGACTAGCGGGAGTTCAGAGACCCAGTACTTC.